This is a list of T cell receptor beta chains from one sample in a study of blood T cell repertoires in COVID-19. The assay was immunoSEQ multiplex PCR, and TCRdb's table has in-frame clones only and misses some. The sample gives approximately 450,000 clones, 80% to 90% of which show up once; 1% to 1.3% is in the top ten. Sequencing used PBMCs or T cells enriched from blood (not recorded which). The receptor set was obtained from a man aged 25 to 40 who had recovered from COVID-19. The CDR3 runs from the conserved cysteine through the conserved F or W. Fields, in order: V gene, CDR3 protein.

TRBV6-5 CASSYVAQGGYTF
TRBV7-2 CASIRQGSYGYTF
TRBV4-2 CASSQDGGVETQYF
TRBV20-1 CSASLAGSYEQYF
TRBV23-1 CASSQSGSGRANEQFF
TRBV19 CASSSQGAVNEKLFF
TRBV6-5 CATRSEKLFF
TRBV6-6 CASRRGRQGLAGTDGELFF
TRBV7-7 CASSLGTGGPSETQYF
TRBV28 CASSSDRGYEQYF
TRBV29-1 CSVATGQGTGELFF
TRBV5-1 CASGRGTAQETQYF
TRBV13 CASSLAPRDSDTQYF
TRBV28 CASVHGRASSYNEQFF
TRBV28 CASSRADQPQHF
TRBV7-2 CASSLGGPGNQPQHF
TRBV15 CATSRAGSVTQYF
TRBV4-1 CASSPWTASYEQYF
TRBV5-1 CASSLAGSHIGNTIYF
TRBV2 CASSRGNTIYF
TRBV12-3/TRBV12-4 CASRLEETQYF
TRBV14 CASSQGDRATGELFF
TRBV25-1 CASSPWGVLDSPLHF
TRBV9 CASSVVGIAGNNEQFF
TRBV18 CASSPEIRQPQHF
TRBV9 CASSVAPAGFQETQYF
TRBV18 CASSPPAGAKNIQYF
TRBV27 CASSFGGSGTDTQYF
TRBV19 CASSARTGVGDEKLFF
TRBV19 CASSTTGGTEAFF
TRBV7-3 CASSLTGTRRQTQYF
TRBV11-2 CASSQGINGGYTF
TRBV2 CASNLAGANVLTF
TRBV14 CASSGPGWTSGRAFHTQYF
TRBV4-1 CASSQVFQGGTEAFF
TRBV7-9 CASSLEQRNAEAFF
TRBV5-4 CASSPGGLAGANEQFF
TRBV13 CASSVDSSPLHF
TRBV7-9 CASSRGSGNEQFF
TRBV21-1 CASSKLAVDNEQFF
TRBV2 CASSEALRDRLYGYTF
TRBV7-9 CASSYSGNADTQYF
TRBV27 CASSLKGGISYEQYF
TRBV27 CASTSTSGSDTGELFF
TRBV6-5 CASRDRTTNEKLFF
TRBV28 CASSDLAYGYTF
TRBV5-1 CASSPKGGQADIGYTF
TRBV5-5 CASSHLGRESNEQFF
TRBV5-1 CASSPILSGEGETQYF
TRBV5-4 CASSLGDRVFFGYTF
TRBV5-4 CASSLDRGEGQPQHF
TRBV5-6 CASSLSGELFF
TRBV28 CASRTWEGGTSEQYF
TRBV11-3 CASSLGTTGALQETQYF
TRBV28 CASSPSGGYEQYF